The T cell receptor (beta chain) described here comes from a study of shared clonotypes between healthy human individuals. The repertoire was sequenced with immunoSEQ multiplex PCR; TCRdb's copy has only in-frame clones and lacks some. Here the sample spans millions of clones, 90% to 95% being singletons. The CDR3 contains 16 residues. Per the germline V gene, CDR1 is MGHDK and CDR2 is SYGVNS. Trimming shortened V by 4 bases and J by 7 bases, and 19 bases separated the two germline ends. The TCR was taken from a man between 18 and 29 years old in good health. Some clones in this sample may be carry-over from other donors' samples. The sample was naive CD4+ T cells from PBMCs. Stated subset: CD45RA+ positively selected. The gene calls are TRBV25-1 and TRBJ1-4; weak D call: TRBD1 (5 bases). The DNA for the CDR3 is TGTGCCAGCAGTGGACCGTGGACTGGGGCTACTGAAAAACTGTTTTTT. Amino acids: CASSGPWTGATEKLFF.